The next 23 T cell receptor beta chains were all read from a single sample in a study of regulatory T cells in long-lasting Graves disease. HTBI primers from iRepertoire and Arm-PCR of CDR3 regions yielded the TCR beta libraries. TCRdb passed the multiplex PCR reads through MiXCR, listing each CDR3 protein once. In the table there are 450,000 to 600,000 distinct CDR3 sequences, about 17% of which are singletons. Time point of the sample: newly diagnosed GD, antithyroid drugs for less than 3 months. PBMC-derived RNA was used for the TCR library. These data were likewise used in another study, on T cells in Graves' hyperthyroidism and ophthalmopathy.

The source was peripheral blood mononuclear cells (PBMCs), collected at new diagnosis, from a patient treated with antithyroid drugs. Receptor source: a man aged 35 to 55 with Graves disease.

There are a few counts of this clonotype. The chain employs TRBV10-3 and TRBJ2-3; 7 positions agree with TRBD2. CDR1 ENHRY and CDR2 SYGVKD come from the germline V gene. V shed 8 bases and J 2 bases; nucleotides not matched to a gene: 7. The CDR3 contains 14 residues. CDR3 sequence reads: CAILASGNTDTQYF. Here the CDR3 DNA reads TGTGCCATCTTGGCTAGCGGTAACACAGATACGCAGTATTTT.

This clonotype turned up a few times. The chain combines TRBV28 with TRBJ2-7; the match to TRBD1 covers 9 bases. The CDR3 has 14 residues. The ends lost 7 bases at V and 3 bases at J; junction bases unmatched: 7. Looked up from germline, CDR1 is MDHEN and CDR2 is SYDVKM. In DNA, the CDR3 is TGTGCCAGCACCCCTAGGGACAGGGTCTACGAGCAGTACTTC. Translating gives CASTPRDRVYEQYF.

V and J are TRBV4-1 and TRBJ2-7; 9 bases are a match to TRBD2. The CDR3 runs to 16 residues. The V segment lost 3 bases and the J segment 2 bases; nucleotides outside the gene matches: 8. Per germline, CDR1 MGHRA and CDR2 YSYEKL. The DNA for the CDR3 is TGCGCCAGCAGCCAGGAAATAGCGGGAGCCCCCTACGAGCAGTACTTC. Its translation: CASSQEIAGAPYEQYF.

This clonotype was seen a few times. At one of its ends the junction is not consistent with the germline gene, which may arise from a read error. The chain has TRBV24-1 and TRBJ2-1; 7 bases line up with TRBD2. The CDR3 extends over 16 amino acids. Germline V gene data show CDR1 as KGHDR and CDR2 as SFDVKD. This CDR3 reads CATSDFRGSATNGQFF. CDR3 coding DNA: TGTGCCACCAGTGATTTCCGCGGGAGTGCCACGAATGGGCAGTTCTTC.

The rearrangement joins TRBV20-1 to TRBJ2-3; D remains ambiguous. The CDR3 is 14 amino acids. Trimming cost V 5 bases and J 2 bases, with 14 bases left between them. From germline, CDR1 is DFQATT and CDR2 SNEGSKA (reference sequence). CDR3 bases: TGCAGTGCTCTAGGGCCTTGGCCCACAGATACGCAGTATTTT. Translating it yields CSALGPWPTDTQYF.

In the case of this clonotype: One end of the junction varies from germline; a read error may be responsible. The chain couples TRBV5-6 to TRBJ2-2; D is possibly TRBD1 (6 bases). The CDR3 loop spans 15 amino acids. Per germline, CDR1 SGHDT and CDR2 YYEEEE. For the CDR3, the DNA is TGTGCCAGCAGCTTTTACAGGGTTGGCACCGGGGAGCCGTTTTTT. This encodes CASSFYRVGTGEPFF.

This clonotype was observed at least ten times. The chain employs TRBV6-2 or TRBV6-3 and TRBJ2-7; 8 bases line up with TRBD2. The CDR3 covers 13 residues. V lost 7 bases to trimming and J lost 0 bases; unmatched junction nucleotides: 2. Germline V lookup: CDR1 MNHEY, CDR2 SVGEGT. The DNA for the CDR3 is TGTGCCAGCAAGAGCGGGAGCTCCTACGAGCAGTACTTC. Translating it yields CASKSGSSYEQYF.

This clonotype has just a few counts. This chain uses TRBV4-2 with TRBJ1-1; the D is unclear. CDR1 is LGHNA, CDR2 YNFKEQ, per germline. The CDR3 length is 14 residues. Trimming stripped 0 bases from V and 2 bases from J, with 7 bases between. The CDR3 DNA follows: TGTGCCAGCAGCCAAGACGGAGGAAACACTGAAGCTTTCTTT. Protein product: CASSQDGGNTEAFF.

This clonotype was recorded many times. The rearrangement links TRBV7-2 to TRBJ2-1, with 9 bases that match TRBD2. V was clipped by 4 bases and J by 5 bases; unmatched bases: 12. CDR1 and CDR2 (germline): SGHTA, FQGNSA. The CDR3 spans 17 residues. The CDR3, as DNA: TGTGCCAGCAGCTCCAGACTACGACTAGCGGCAAACAATGAGCAGTTCTTC. Its protein is CASSSRLRLAANNEQFF.

Many counts were recorded for this clonotype. The chain joins TRBV30 to TRBJ1-3; D is perhaps TRBD1 (5 bases). Between the trimmed V and J ends, which lost 5 bases and 0 bases, there was a span of 14 bases. The CDR3 sequence is 15 residues long. Germline CDR1 reads GTSNPN; CDR2 reads SVGIG (reference sequence). CDR3 loop: CAWSTWGGSGNTIYF. In DNA, the CDR3 is TGTGCCTGGTCAACTTGGGGGGGCTCTGGAAACACCATATATTTT.

This clonotype was found a few times. The J gene is TRBJ1-5, the V gene TRBV6-1, with D possibly TRBD1 on 6 matching bases. Germline V gene data show CDR1 as MNHNS and CDR2 as SASEGT. Between the trimmed V and J ends, which lost 6 bases and 2 bases, there was a span of 14 bases. CDR3 length equals 15 residues. The CDR3 spells CASRAGEGGNQPQHF. The CDR3 DNA reads TGTGCCAGCAGAGCAGGGGAGGGAGGCAATCAGCCCCAGCATTTT.

This clonotype has at least ten counts. The V call is TRBV28, the J call TRBJ2-2; 10 bases fit TRBD1. Per the germline V gene, CDR1 is MDHEN and CDR2 is SYDVKM. CDR3 length: 14 residues. Germline trimming cut 7 bases from V and 4 bases from J; bases unmatched to any gene: 3. This chain's CDR3 is CASTDRGVTGELFF. The CDR3 bases are TGTGCCAGCACGGACAGGGGGGTCACCGGGGAGCTGTTTTTT.

This clonotype was seen repeatedly, ten times or more. V gene TRBV7-9 combines with J gene TRBJ2-1, with 16 positions matching TRBD2. Unmatched junction bases numbered 8, after V lost 5 bases and J lost 1 base. The CDR3 covers 19 residues. Per the germline V gene, CDR1 is SEHNR and CDR2 is FQNEAQ (reference sequence). The CDR3 nucleotides are TGTGCCAGCAGCCTCGGGACTAGCGGGAGGGCCAGGTCCTACAATGAGCAGTTCTTC. This codes for CASSLGTSGRARSYNEQFF.

This clonotype occurred many times. The chain employs TRBV28 and TRBJ2-1, with 10 bases identical to TRBD1. Germline assignment: CDR1 MDHEN and CDR2 SYDVKM. The CDR3 sequence is 16 residues long. Trimming at V came to 7 bases and at J to 2 bases, leaving 8 bases not matched to a gene. DNA for the CDR3: TGTGCCAGCATGCCGGTAGGGACAGGGGCCTACAATGAGCAGTTCTTC. Its protein is CASMPVGTGAYNEQFF. Variable domain in full (rest from reference TRBV28 and TRBJ2-1): DVKVTQSSRYLVKRTGEKVFLECVQDMDHENMFWYRQDPGLGLRLIYFSYDVKMKEKGDIPEGYSVSREKKERFSLILESASTNQTSMYLCASMPVGTGAYNEQFFGPGTRLTVL.

This chain joins TRBV18 and TRBJ2-7, with 15 bases aligning to TRBD2. The J segment lost 12 bases and the V segment lost 3 bases, leaving 15 bases of the junction unmatched. From germline, CDR1 is KGHSH and CDR2 LQKENI. CDR3 length: 17 residues. This CDR3 is CASSPVPGLAGGLPRYF. CDR3 DNA sequence: TGTGCCAGCTCACCCGTCCCGGGACTAGCGGGAGGACTCCCGCGGTACTTC.

The chain is built from TRBV7-2 and TRBJ1-5, with D possibly matching TRBD1 (6 bases). This CDR3 is built from 16 residues. Germline V gene sequence: CDR1 SGHTA, CDR2 FQGNSA. The V gene lost 4 bases and the J gene lost 6 bases, with 19 bases spanning the gap. The CDR3 coding sequence is TGTGCCAGCAGCTCATGGCCAGGGGCCGTAAGTCAGCCCCAGCATTTT. It translates to CASSSWPGAVSQPQHF. The entire variable domain, with the rest obtained from reference TRBV7-2 and TRBJ1-5, is as follows: GAGVSQSPSNKVTEKGKDVELRCDPISGHTALYWYRQSLGQGLEFLIYFQGNSAPDKSGLPSDRFSAERTGGSVSTLTIQRTQQEDSAVYLCASSSWPGAVSQPQHFGDGTRLSIL.

The rearrangement uses TRBV12-3 or TRBV12-4 and TRBJ2-2, with 7 bases identical to TRBD2. This CDR3 is built from 15 residues. V lost 4 bases, J lost 5 bases, and 7 bases stayed unmatched. The CDR3 DNA reads as TGTGCCAGCAGTTATGGGACTATCGGGACCGGGGAGCTGTTTTTT. Translation gives CASSYGTIGTGELFF.

The sample holds a few counts of this clonotype. This chain's CDR3 is CASSPRTSGRKSNEQYF. CDR3 coding DNA: TGTGCCAGTAGTCCGCGGACTAGCGGGAGGAAAAGCAACGAGCAGTACTTC. This chain connects TRBV19 to TRBJ2-7, with 14 bases aligning to TRBD2. CDR3 length: 17 amino acids. The V gene's germline CDR1 is LNHDA and CDR2 SQIVND (reference sequence). V lost 5 bases to trimming and J lost 5 bases; unmatched junction nucleotides: 11. The full variable domain, in which reference TRBV19 and TRBJ2-7 provide the parts outside the CDR3, is DGGITQSPKYLFRKEGQNVTLSCEQNLNHDAMYWYRQDPGQGLRLIYYSQIVNDFQKGDIAEGYSVSREKKESFPLTVTSAQKNPTAFYLCASSPRTSGRKSNEQYFGPGTRLTVT.

This clonotype showed up many times. CDR3 in amino acids: CASSLVRSTTEAFF. The CDR3 DNA is TGTGCCAGCAGCTTAGTAAGGTCGACCACTGAAGCTTTCTTT. The chain carries TRBV11-2 and TRBJ1-1; D ambiguous. The CDR3 sequence is 14 residues long. The germline V and J ends were trimmed by 1 base and 4 bases, with 10 bases remaining between them. CDR1 SGHAT and CDR2 FQNNGV come from the germline V gene.

This clonotype was counted at least ten times. The chain carries TRBV7-3 and TRBJ2-1; 7 bases match TRBD2. Trimming removed 5 bases from V and 8 bases from J; junction bases left unmatched: 6. Per the germline V gene, CDR1 is SGHTA and CDR2 is FQGTGA. This CDR3 has 13 residues. CDR3: CASSPGREYEQFF. For the CDR3, the DNA is TGTGCCAGCAGCCCGGGGCGGGAGTATGAGCAGTTCTTC.

This clonotype was recorded only once. The chain recombines TRBV7-8 with TRBJ2-5; 15 bases are shared with TRBD2. V dropped 6 bases and J dropped 7; count of bases not matched to a gene: 24. Germline V gene data show CDR1 as SGHVS and CDR2 as FQNEAQ. This CDR3 has 21 residues. In DNA form, the CDR3 reads TGTGCCAGCAGAGCACTCAAGGGGGGCCCTGGACTAGCGGGAGGGGCAGGGACCCAGTACTTC. Encoded protein: CASRALKGGPGLAGGAGTQYF.

There are many counts of this clonotype. The rearrangement links TRBV12-5 to TRBJ2-1, with a possible D match to TRBD1 (7 bases). CDR1 LGHNT and CDR2 FRNRAP come from the germline V gene. V was pared by 6 bases and J by 4 bases, with 16 bases between. CDR3 length: 15 amino acids. CDR3 DNA: TGTGCTAGTGGCCCTCGGGGGACAGCATACAATGAGCAGTTCTTC. Protein sequence: CASGPRGTAYNEQFF.

The gene calls are TRBV7-9 and TRBJ2-7, with unresolved D. Germline assignment: CDR1 SEHNR and CDR2 FQNEAQ (reference sequence). The CDR3 runs 14 residues. V shed 3 bases and J shed 2 bases, with 11 bases lying between them. CDR3 nucleotide sequence: TGTGCCAGCAGCTTGGTTGGCAGGACCTACGAGCAGTACTTC. It encodes CASSLVGRTYEQYF.